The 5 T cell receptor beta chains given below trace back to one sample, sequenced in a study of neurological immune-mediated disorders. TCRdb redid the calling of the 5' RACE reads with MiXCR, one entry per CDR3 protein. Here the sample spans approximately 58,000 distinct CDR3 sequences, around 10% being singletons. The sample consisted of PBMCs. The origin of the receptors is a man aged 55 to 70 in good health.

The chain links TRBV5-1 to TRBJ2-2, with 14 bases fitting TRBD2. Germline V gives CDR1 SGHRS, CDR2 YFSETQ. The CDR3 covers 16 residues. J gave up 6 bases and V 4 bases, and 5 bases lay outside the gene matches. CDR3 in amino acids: CASSAPGLAGAGELFF. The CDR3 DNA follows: TGCGCCAGCAGCGCCCCGGGACTAGCGGGGGCCGGGGAGCTGTTTTTT.

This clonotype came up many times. CDR3 in DNA: TGTGCCAGCAGCTTAGGATTCGCTTCGGGGGCTAATGAAAAACTGTTTTTT. Translating gives CASSLGFASGANEKLFF. The chain combines TRBV7-8 with TRBJ1-4; tentative D call: TRBD1 (5 bases). Germline V CDR1 and CDR2: SGHVS, FQNEAQ. The CDR3 has 17 residues. V lost 1 base, J lost 3 bases, and 15 bases lay in between.

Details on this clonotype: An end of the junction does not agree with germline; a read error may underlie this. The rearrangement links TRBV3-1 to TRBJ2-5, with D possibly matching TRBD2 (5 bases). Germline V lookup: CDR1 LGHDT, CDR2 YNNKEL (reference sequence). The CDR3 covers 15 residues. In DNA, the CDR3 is TGTGCCAACAGCCAAGATATAGGGAGTCGTCAGACCCATTACTTC. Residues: CANSQDIGSRQTHYF.

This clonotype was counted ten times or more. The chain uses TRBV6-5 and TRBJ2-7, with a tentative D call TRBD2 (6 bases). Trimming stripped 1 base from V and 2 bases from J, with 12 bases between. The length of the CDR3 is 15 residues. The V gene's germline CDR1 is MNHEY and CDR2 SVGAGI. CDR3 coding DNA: TGTGCCAGCAGTTACTTATCCGGGGGTACCTACGAGCAGTACTTC. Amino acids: CASSYLSGGTYEQYF.

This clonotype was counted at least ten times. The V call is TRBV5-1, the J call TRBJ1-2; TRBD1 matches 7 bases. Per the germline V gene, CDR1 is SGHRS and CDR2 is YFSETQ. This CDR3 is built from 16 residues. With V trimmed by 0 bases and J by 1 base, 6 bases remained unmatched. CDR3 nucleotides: TGCGCCAGCAGCTTGGATAACAGGGGAGGTAACTATGGCTACACCTTC. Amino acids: CASSLDNRGGNYGYTF.